This T cell receptor (beta chain) was obtained from a study of blood T cell repertoires in COVID-19. V gave up 3 bases and J gave up 5 bases, with 8 bases separating them. This CDR3 is built from 13 residues. Produced via immunoSEQ multiplex PCR; TCRdb's table is partial and in-frame only. The data show around 300,000 clones, roughly 87% seen once. Specimen: peripheral blood. The source of this sequence is a man younger than 30 with active or convalescent COVID-19. This chain connects TRBV12-3 or TRBV12-4 to TRBJ1-5; D might be TRBD1 (6 bases). The DNA for the CDR3 is TGTGCCAGCAGTTTGTACAGGGATCAGCCCCAGCATTTT. This encodes CASSLYRDQPQHF.